The text below deals with one T cell receptor beta chain. Its matching antigen is unknown. This entry belongs to a study of shared clonotypes between healthy human individuals. Study-wide findings and caveats: Clonotype sharing among donors, it was expected, would be affected by sequencing depth.

Subsets obtained from CD4+ cells comprised CD45RA+ naive and CD45RA-negative memory cells. Each subset's genomic DNA was shared equally among a number of immunoSEQ plates. Sorted-subset replicate PCRs used about 200 ng DNA, about 30,000 T cell genomes. Only in-frame clones appear in the TCRdb table, and some are missing; sequencing was by immunoSEQ multiplex PCR. The repertoire holds hundreds of thousands of clones, with around 97% as singletons. The CDR3 has 12 residues. Per the germline V gene, CDR1 is SQVTM and CDR2 is ANQGSEA. J lost 8 bases, V lost 6 bases, and 9 bases had no gene match. This TCR came from a woman in her twenties or thirties in good health. The sequencing sample was made of naive CD4+ T cells sorted from blood. Subset indicated: CD45RA+ positively selected. The chain combines TRBV29-1 with TRBJ1-1; 7 bases match TRBD1. CDR3 residues: CSVFWGQREAFF. In nucleotides, the CDR3 is TGCAGCGTCTTTTGGGGACAGCGCGAAGCTTTCTTT. Full variable domain (remainder filled in from reference TRBV29-1 and TRBJ1-1): SAVISQKPSRDICQRGTSLTIQCQVDSQVTMMFWYRQQPGQSLTLIATANQGSEATYESGFVIDKFPISRPNLTFSTLTVSNMSPEDSSIYLCSVFWGQREAFFGQGTRLTVV.